The present entry profiles one T cell receptor (beta chain) with its context. No antigen is known for it. Repertoires were generated with immunoSEQ multiplex PCR, while TCRdb's copy carries only in-frame clones and drops some. The sample yields about 150,000 clones, roughly 90% seen once. This sample was included in a study of T cell responses to AZD1222 COVID-19 vaccine. Regarding the study as a whole: In the spike-specific TCR repertoire, nearly half reportedly target unmutated variant regions.

Germline values: CDR1 LNHDA, CDR2 SQIVND (reference sequence). Losses at the gene ends were 5 bases for V and 3 bases for J; bases not matched to a gene: 6. CDR3 size: 14 residues. Sequencing was performed on peripheral blood, taken 28 days after the second AZD1222 dose. This clonotype was sampled from an adult who received the AZD1222 COVID-19 vaccine. This chain uses TRBV19 with TRBJ2-7, with 8 bases aligning to TRBD2. The chain's CDR3 is CASSSRRGGYEQYF. Here the CDR3 DNA reads TGTGCCAGTAGTTCCCGTCGGGGGGGCTACGAGCAGTACTTC.